Shown below are 14 T cell receptor beta chains from a single sample sequenced in a study of blood T cell repertoires in COVID-19. Profiling relied on immunoSEQ multiplex PCR, and the TCRdb table lists in-frame clones only, not all of them. The sample carries more than 80,000 clones, approximately 86% recorded once. Sequenced material: peripheral blood. The receptors originated from a middle-aged man with acute or convalescent COVID-19.

This clone was counted a few times. J is TRBJ1-2 and V is TRBV6-4; no reliable D call. Germline V CDR1 and CDR2: MRHNA, SNTAGT. V was cut by 0 bases and J by 4 bases, with 6 bases left in between. The CDR3 is 13 residues long. The CDR3 region has the DNA TGTGCCAGCAGTGACTCCTCGGGCTATGGCTACACCTTC. Its protein product is CASSDSSGYGYTF.

The chain joins TRBV3-1 (or the pseudogene TRBV3-2) to TRBJ1-1; no firm D call. V lost 0 bases, J lost 9 bases, and 11 bases lay in between. Germline CDR1 and CDR2: LGHDT and YNNKEL (reference sequence). The CDR3 loop spans 13 amino acids. The chain's CDR3 is CASSQEPRGKAFF. The CDR3 DNA reads TGTGCCAGCAGCCAAGAGCCCCGAGGAAAAGCTTTCTTT.

This clone was observed a handful of times. V and J are TRBV11-2 and TRBJ2-7, with TRBD2 matching over 10 bases. CDR3 length equals 16 residues. Germline V gene sequence: CDR1 SGHAT, CDR2 FQNNGV. Unmatched junction bases numbered 10, after V lost 3 bases and J lost 5 bases. CDR3 sequence reads: CASSFSLAGGSDEQYF. For the CDR3, the DNA is TGTGCCAGCAGCTTCTCCTTAGCGGGAGGCAGCGACGAGCAGTACTTC.

This chain connects TRBV13 to TRBJ1-3; D call uncertain. The CDR3 is 17 amino acids. Germline-derived CDR1 and CDR2 are PRHDT and FYEKMQ (reference sequence). V lost 6 bases and J 0 bases, leaving 18 bases between the germline ends. The CDR3 reads CASSSATTLHSGNTIYF. In DNA, the CDR3 is TGTGCCAGCAGTTCCGCGACGACACTTCACTCTGGAAACACCATATATTTT.

This rearrangement joins TRBV7-2 to TRBJ2-1; possible D gene TRBD1, 6 bases. The V end was cut by 5 bases, the J end by 10 bases, with 12 bases between. This CDR3 has 12 residues. Germline loops: CDR1 SGHTA, CDR2 FQGNSA. The CDR3 loop reads CASSGNGQEQFF. The DNA for the CDR3 is TGTGCCAGCAGCGGTAACGGACAGGAGCAGTTCTTC.

Written as DNA, the CDR3 is TGTGCCAGCAGCCTGACGGGGACTGAGAATGAGCAGTTCTTC. It yields the protein CASSLTGTENEQFF. The V call is TRBV7-2, the J call TRBJ2-1; D is possibly TRBD2 (6 bases). The germline V and J ends were trimmed by 5 bases and 7 bases, with 15 bases remaining between them. CDR3 length: 14 residues. Germline V lookup: CDR1 SGHTA, CDR2 FQGNSA.

The chain combines TRBV6-2 or TRBV6-3 with TRBJ2-7; TRBD2 might be the D (5 bases). CDR1 MNHEY and CDR2 SVGEGT come from the germline V gene. The V end was cut by 5 bases, the J end by 2 bases, with 16 bases between. The CDR3 runs 15 residues. The DNA for the CDR3 is TGTGCCAGCAGTCCCCTGGCGGGCTTAGCCTACGAGCAGTACTTC. Translated: CASSPLAGLAYEQYF.

V is TRBV5-1 and J is TRBJ2-3; D might be TRBD2 (6 bases). The CDR3 has 15 residues. Germline V CDR1 and CDR2: SGHRS, YFSETQ. V lost 4 bases to trimming and J lost 5 bases, with 17 bases between them. This CDR3 is CASSGYGGDEDTQYF. The DNA of the CDR3 is TGCGCCAGCAGCGGTTATGGAGGGGATGAAGATACGCAGTATTTT.

This clone was recorded only once. V usage is TRBV7-2 and J usage is TRBJ1-5; D may be TRBD1 (6 bases). This CDR3 is built from 13 residues. Germline V gene lookup returns CDR1 SGHTA and CDR2 FQGNSA. The V end lost 4 bases, the J end lost 9 bases, and 13 bases lay between the germline ends. CDR3 nucleotide sequence: TGTGCCAGCAGCTCCGGGACAAGTCGGCCCCAGCATTTT. Translated: CASSSGTSRPQHF.

V and J are TRBV10-3 and TRBJ1-5; D possibly corresponds to TRBD1 (5 bases). The V and J ends lost 2 bases and 5 bases respectively, with 13 bases between them. Germline V lookup: CDR1 ENHRY, CDR2 SYGVKD. The CDR3 totals 15 residues. This CDR3 is CAISEDRLSYQPQHF. The CDR3 region has the DNA TGTGCCATCAGTGAGGACAGATTATCCTATCAGCCCCAGCATTTT.

The rearrangement uses TRBV29-1 and TRBJ2-1; 12 bases are shared with TRBD2. V gave up 4 bases and J gave up 8 bases; unmatched junction bases: 6. In germline, CDR1 is SQVTM, CDR2 ANQGSEA. CDR3 length equals 14 residues. The CDR3 loop reads CSVVASGRADEQFF. The CDR3 region has the DNA TGCAGCGTTGTAGCTAGCGGGAGGGCGGATGAGCAGTTCTTC.

CDR3: CASSLVQGGSYNEQFF. CDR3 DNA: TGTGCCAGCAGCTTGGTTCAGGGAGGCTCCTACAATGAGCAGTTCTTC. The chain uses TRBV5-6 and TRBJ2-1, with D perhaps matching TRBD2 (6 bases). CDR1 is SGHDT and CDR2 is YYEEEE in the germline V gene. The CDR3 has 16 amino acids. V dropped 0 bases and J dropped 0 bases, with 10 bases sitting between them.

The chain couples TRBV19 to TRBJ1-4; TRBD1 matches 7 bases. This CDR3 spans 16 amino acids. The V and J ends lost 7 bases and 0 bases, in that order; junction bases with no gene match: 8. Germline CDR1 reads LNHDA; CDR2 reads SQIVND (reference sequence). As DNA, the CDR3 is TGTGCCAGTAACCCCGACAGGGCTGCAACTAATGAAAAACTGTTTTTT. Translating it yields CASNPDRAATNEKLFF. The full variable domain, its missing parts supplied by reference TRBV19 and TRBJ1-4, is DGGITQSPKYLFRKEGQNVTLSCEQNLNHDAMYWYRQDPGQGLRLIYYSQIVNDFQKGDIAEGYSVSREKKESFPLTVTSAQKNPTAFYLCASNPDRAATNEKLFFGSGTQLSVL.

The chain uses TRBV3-1 (or the pseudogene TRBV3-2) and TRBJ1-2; 8 nucleotides align to TRBD1. Germline CDR1 LGHDT, CDR2 YNNKEL (reference sequence). The CDR3 has 17 amino acids. V was clipped by 3 bases and J by 5 bases; unmatched bases: 14. CDR3 nucleotide sequence: TGTGCCAGCAGCCAGTTGGGGCAGGGGGCCTTTTCATATGGCTACACCTTC. Protein sequence: CASSQLGQGAFSYGYTF.